The clone carrying this TCR beta chain has ten or more counts. Its antigen is unknown. On the basis of clinical symptoms, serum thyroxine and TRAb, thyroid ultrasound and orbital computed tomography, diagnoses were made. This sample stems from a study of T cells in Graves' hyperthyroidism and ophthalmopathy. The study's findings and limits: Among clonotypes expanded in thyroid above 0.001, most were also found in blood.

There were TCR beta CDR3 regions amplified from RNA transcripts. HTBI primers drove first-round RT-PCR of the TCR CDR3. Via MiXCR, TCRdb re-called the multiplex PCR reads, giving one row per CDR3 protein. Of 610,000 or so distinct CDR3 sequences listed, approximately 44% are singletons. CDR1 LGHDT and CDR2 YNNKEL come from the germline V gene (reference sequence). V was cut by 3 bases and J by 7 bases, with 10 bases left in between. The CDR3 extends over 14 amino acids. This receptor was obtained from a woman younger than 30 with Graves' hyperthyroidism. Sequencing used peripheral blood or thyroid tissue (not recorded which). The chain carries TRBV3-1 and TRBJ1-6; no clear D gene. As DNA, the CDR3 is TGTGCCAGCAGCCAGGGAGTCGGCAATTCACCCCTCCACTTT. This translates into CASSQGVGNSPLHF.